The rows below give T cell receptor beta chains drawn from one sample of a study of Graves' ophthalmopathy and Graves' hyperthyroidism. TCRdb itself ran the multiplex PCR reads through MiXCR, one entry per CDR3 protein. The sample has 650,000 to 800,000 distinct CDR3 sequences; about two fifths are singletons. Material: peripheral blood. The receptors come from an adult man with Graves' ophthalmopathy. Each CDR3 is given with its conserved first and last residue. Each record gives: clone size, V gene, D gene, J gene, CDR3 protein, CDR3 DNA. A D gene is named only where the DNA matches it firmly. Part of the rows lack a size; the others show once, few, many or a class for expanded clones.

.	TRBV10-2	.	TRBJ1-2	CASSEYSIVYGYTF	TGCGCCAGCAGTGAATACTCAATCGTCTATGGCTACACCTTC
.	TRBV15	.	TRBJ2-6	CATSSQEDSGANVLTF	TGTGCCACCAGCAGCCAAGAGGACTCTGGGGCCAACGTCCTGACTTTC
.	TRBV25-1	TRBD1	TRBJ1-4	CASSERGTGGAANEKLFF	TGTGCCAGCAGTGAACGGGGGACAGGGGGCGCAGCTAATGAAAAACTGTTTTTT
.	TRBV24-1	.	TRBJ2-1	CATSERQSNEQFF	TGTGCCACCAGTGAACGGCAGTCCAATGAGCAGTTCTTC
.	TRBV7-6	.	TRBJ2-6	CASSQNRGGDGANVLTF	TGTGCCAGCAGCCAAAACAGGGGGGGAGACGGGGCCAACGTCCTGACTTTC
.	TRBV29-1	TRBD1	TRBJ1-1	CSVQGADTEAFF	TGCAGCGTTCAGGGGGCGGACACTGAAGCTTTCTTT
.	TRBV12-3/TRBV12-4	TRBD1	TRBJ1-1	CASSPTGGSEAFF	TGTGCCAGCAGCCCGACAGGGGGATCTGAAGCTTTCTTT
many	TRBV7-9	TRBD1	TRBJ1-2	CASSTDREVGYTF	TGTGCCAGCAGCACCGACAGGGAAGTTGGCTACACCTTC
many	TRBV14	.	TRBJ2-5	CASSQDPGEETQYF	TGTGCCAGCAGCCAAGATCCCGGGGAAGAGACCCAGTACTTC
many	TRBV7-9	TRBD1	TRBJ1-2	CASRPARGGQNYGYTF	TGTGCCAGCAGGCCCGCCCGGGGGGGACAGAACTATGGCTACACCTTC
many	TRBV29-1	.	TRBJ1-2	CSAGVARGIDGYTF	TGCAGCGCTGGCGTCGCCAGGGGCATTGATGGCTACACCTTC
.	TRBV14	.	TRBJ1-5	CASSSLQEPRIKPQHF	TGTGCCAGCAGCTCCCTACAGGAGCCTAGGATAAAGCCCCAGCATTTT
.	TRBV7-6	.	TRBJ2-7	CASSPSGARTGELYF	TGTGCCAGCAGCCCCTCGGGGGCTCGAACCGGGGAGCTGTACTTC
many	TRBV13	TRBD2	TRBJ2-5	CASSDLSGPQETQYF	TGTGCCAGCAGCGACCTTAGCGGGCCCCAAGAGACCCAGTACTTC
once	TRBV2	.	TRBJ2-5	CASSATGPEETQYF	TGTGCCAGCAGTGCTACCGGCCCCGAAGAGACCCAGTACTTC
.	TRBV7-2	TRBD2	TRBJ2-2	CASSNQGGLATTGELFF	TGTGCCAGCAGCAACCAGGGGGGACTAGCGACCACCGGGGAGCTGTTTTTT
few	TRBV6-5	.	TRBJ1-6	CASSYSSGSPLHF	TGTGCCAGCAGTTACTCGTCGGGTTCACCCCTCCACTTT
many	TRBV11-2	TRBD2	TRBJ2-7	CASSLEAGAYEQYF	TGTGCCAGCAGCTTAGAAGCGGGAGCCTACGAGCAGTACTTC
.	TRBV25-1	TRBD2	TRBJ2-2	CASSSTGTSPGELFF	TGTGCCAGCAGCTCAACCGGGACTAGCCCCGGGGAGCTGTTTTTT
few	TRBV4-1	.	TRBJ1-1	CASSQVGESEAFF	TGCGCCAGCAGCCAAGTAGGGGAATCTGAAGCTTTCTTT
.	TRBV29-1	.	TRBJ1-4	CSYGNNEKLFF	TGCAGTTACGGGAACAATGAAAAACTGTTTTTT
.	TRBV14	.	TRBJ1-2	CSRNYGYTF	TGTTCCAGAAACTATGGCTACACCTTC
.	TRBV5-4	TRBD1	TRBJ1-2	CASSLGQGPGYTF	TGTGCCAGCAGCTTGGGACAGGGGCCTGGCTACACCTTC
once	TRBV7-6	.	TRBJ1-1	CASSLVAGQTNTEAFF	TGTGCCAGCAGCTTAGTAGCGGGACAAACCAACACTGAAGCTTTCTTT
few	TRBV5-4	TRBD1	TRBJ1-2	CASSPKVPGQASNYGYTF	TGTGCCAGCAGCCCGAAAGTCCCGGGACAGGCGTCTAACTATGGCTACACCTTC
.	TRBV10-3	.	TRBJ1-2	CAISGDAGGVGHYGYTF	TGTGCCATCAGTGGGGACGCCGGCGGGGTAGGCCACTATGGCTACACCTTC
.	TRBV25-1	.	TRBJ1-1	CASSAGQGRGTEAFF	TGTGCCAGCTCGGCCGGCCAGGGGCGCGGCACTGAAGCTTTCTTT
many	TRBV2	.	TRBJ1-1	CASSEETGSEAFF	TGTGCCAGCAGTGAAGAAACGGGTTCTGAAGCTTTCTTT
many	TRBV7-9	TRBD2	TRBJ2-7	CASSPLTSGTPHEQYF	TGTGCCAGCAGCCCATTGACTAGCGGGACTCCTCACGAGCAGTACTTC
.	TRBV10-3	.	TRBJ1-6	CASQKQEVLHF	TGTGCCAGCCAGAAGCAAGAGGTCCTCCACTTT
.	TRBV29-1	TRBD1	TRBJ1-1	CSLAGTGGTEAFF	TGCAGCTTAGCGGGGACAGGGGGAACTGAAGCTTTCTTT
.	TRBV27	.	TRBJ2-2	CASSFQGSNTGELFF	TGTGCCAGCAGTTTCCAGGGGTCGAACACCGGGGAGCTGTTTTTT
.	TRBV5-4	.	TRBJ2-5	CASSQGPGAETQYF	TGTGCCAGCAGCCAAGGGCCAGGGGCGGAGACCCAGTACTTC
.	TRBV5-1	TRBD1	TRBJ2-7	CASSLRTGAGDEQYF	TGCGCCAGCAGCCTCCGGACAGGGGCTGGAGACGAGCAGTACTTC
.	TRBV7-6	TRBD2	TRBJ2-7	CASRLSSGGSYEQYF	TGTGCCAGCCGCTTATCAAGCGGGGGGTCCTACGAGCAGTACTTC
.	TRBV9	.	TRBJ2-7	CASSVQYEQYF	TGTGCCAGCAGCGTACAATACGAGCAGTACTTC
.	TRBV10-3	TRBD2	TRBJ2-1	CATRLAGGDEQFF	TGTGCCACACGACTAGCGGGGGGGGATGAGCAGTTCTTC
many	TRBV7-9	.	TRBJ1-1	CASSLWRDTEAFF	TGTGCCAGCAGCTTATGGAGGGACACTGAAGCTTTCTTT
many	TRBV5-1	.	TRBJ1-5	CASSLEGHRYQPQHF	TGCGCCAGCAGCTTGGAAGGGCACAGATATCAGCCCCAGCATTTT
.	TRBV15	TRBD1	TRBJ1-3	CATSSEITGAGNTIYF	TGTGCCACCAGCAGTGAAATAACAGGGGCCGGAAACACCATATATTTT
.	TRBV5-5	.	TRBJ1-1	CASSFQRGGTEAFF	TGTGCCAGCAGCTTTCAACGGGGCGGCACTGAAGCTTTCTTT
many	TRBV6-4	TRBD2	TRBJ2-3	CASSERGGTDTQYF	TGTGCCAGCAGTGAGCGGGGGGGCACAGATACGCAGTATTTT
.	TRBV24-1	.	TRBJ1-2	CATSDYSRGKRGYTF	TGTGCCACCAGTGATTACTCCAGGGGAAAACGTGGCTACACCTTC
.	TRBV6-5	TRBD1	TRBJ1-6	CASSRHTGERYRNSPLHF	TGTGCCAGCAGTCGACACACAGGGGAGAGATATCGTAATTCACCCCTCCACTTT
many	TRBV12-3/TRBV12-4	.	TRBJ1-5	CASSRLGGQPQHF	TGTGCCAGCAGTCGACTAGGGGGGCAGCCCCAGCATTTT
many	TRBV10-3	.	TRBJ1-1	CASSGLAGDTEAFF	TGTGCCTCCAGCGGGCTCGCCGGGGACACTGAAGCTTTCTTT
.	TRBV10-3	TRBD1	TRBJ2-5	CAISKGTGETQYF	TGTGCCATCAGTAAGGGGACAGGGGAGACCCAGTACTTC
.	TRBV24-1	TRBD1	TRBJ1-4	CATSDGTGNEKLFF	TGTGCCACCAGTGACGGGACAGGCAATGAAAAACTGTTTTTT
.	TRBV29-1	TRBD1	TRBJ2-5	CSVLQGAGGQETQYF	TGCAGCGTTCTCCAGGGGGCCGGGGGCCAAGAGACCCAGTACTTC
many	TRBV7-2	TRBD1	TRBJ2-5	CASSRTGPQETQYF	TGTGCCAGCAGCAGGACAGGGCCCCAAGAGACCCAGTACTTC
.	TRBV19	.	TRBJ1-6	CASSYRFRGTNSPLHF	TGTGCCAGTAGTTACAGGTTCAGAGGTACTAATTCACCCCTCCACTTT
many	TRBV10-3	TRBD2	TRBJ2-2	CAIRLAGEENTGELFF	TGTGCCATCAGACTAGCGGGAGAGGAGAACACCGGGGAGCTGTTTTTT
.	TRBV20-1	TRBD1	TRBJ1-2	CSARDPATGGGGYTF	TGCAGTGCTAGAGATCCCGCGACAGGGGGCGGTGGCTACACCTTC
few	TRBV4-1	TRBD1	TRBJ2-5	CASSQQRSWTGGQETQYF	TGCGCCAGCAGCCAACAGCGGAGCTGGACAGGGGGCCAAGAGACCCAGTACTTC